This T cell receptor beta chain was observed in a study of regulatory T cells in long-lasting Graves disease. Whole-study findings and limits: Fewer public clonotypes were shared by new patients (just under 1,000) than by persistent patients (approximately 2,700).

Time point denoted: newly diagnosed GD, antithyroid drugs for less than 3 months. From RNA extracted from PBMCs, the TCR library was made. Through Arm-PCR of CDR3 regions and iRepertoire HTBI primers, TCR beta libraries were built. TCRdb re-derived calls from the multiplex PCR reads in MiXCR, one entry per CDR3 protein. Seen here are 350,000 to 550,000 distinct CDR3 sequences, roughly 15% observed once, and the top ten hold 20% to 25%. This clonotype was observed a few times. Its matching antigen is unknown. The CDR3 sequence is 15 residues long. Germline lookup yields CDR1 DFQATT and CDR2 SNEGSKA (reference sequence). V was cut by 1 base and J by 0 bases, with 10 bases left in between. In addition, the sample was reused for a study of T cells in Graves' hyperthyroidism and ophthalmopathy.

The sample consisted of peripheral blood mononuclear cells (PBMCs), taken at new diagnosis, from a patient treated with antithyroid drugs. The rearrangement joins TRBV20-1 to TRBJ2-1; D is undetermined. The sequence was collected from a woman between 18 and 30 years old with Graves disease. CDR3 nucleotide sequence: TGCAGTGCTAGAGCAGGCTGGAGCTCCTACAATGAGCAGTTCTTC. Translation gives CSARAGWSSYNEQFF.